This TCR beta chain is from a study of T cell changes during pregnancy in multiple sclerosis. This table comes from immunoSEQ multiplex PCR, and its TCRdb copy is limited to in-frame clones, with some not included. The sample contains about 81,000 clones, 90% to 95% of which appear only once. The receptor was derived from a female donor in good health, enrolled as a control in a pregnancy study. The input for sequencing was peripheral blood, taken in the third trimester of pregnancy.

The CDR3 loop reads CASSLTGSGANVLTF. The CDR3 DNA follows: TGTGCCAGCAGCTTGACAGGGTCCGGGGCCAACGTCCTGACTTTC. The rearrangement joins TRBV5-4 to TRBJ2-6; TRBD1 might be the D (6 bases). V was cut by 1 base and J by 4 bases, with 9 bases left in between. This CDR3 has 15 amino acids. Germline V CDR1 and CDR2: SGHNT, YYREEE (reference sequence).